The 21 T cell receptor beta chains presented below share a single source sample, sequenced in a study of T cells after yellow fever vaccination. Via MiXCR, TCRdb re-called the 5' RACE reads, giving one row per CDR3 protein. Here the sample spans a few hundred thousand distinct CDR3 sequences, about 4% being singletons. The specimen was PBMCs, collected 5 days after the yellow fever booster vaccination. Receptors were obtained from a man between 18 and 35 years old who received the YFV17D yellow fever vaccine.

In DNA, the CDR3 is TGTGCCAGCAGCTTGGAGGGGACAACACAAGAGACCCAGTACTTC. Its translation is CASSLEGTTQETQYF. The chain employs TRBV5-5 and TRBJ2-5; TRBD1 might be the D (6 bases). Germline-derived CDR1 and CDR2 are SGHKS and YYEKEE (reference sequence). V lost 0 bases and J 2 bases, leaving 11 bases between the germline ends. This CDR3 comprises 15 residues.

This clonotype was detected a few times. The J gene is TRBJ2-3, the V gene TRBV29-1; either TRBD1 or TRBD2 may fit D (6 bases each). V lost 8 bases and J lost 3, with 18 bases in between. The CDR3 covers 14 residues. CDR1 is SQVTM and CDR2 is ANQGSEA in the germline V gene. CDR3 residues: CSHRSGAKTDTQYF. The CDR3 nucleotides read TGCAGCCACCGATCGGGGGCTAAAACAGATACGCAGTATTTT.

This clonotype was seen many times. This chain joins TRBV20-1 and TRBJ2-1; D perhaps matches TRBD1 (5 bases). Germline lookup yields CDR1 DFQATT and CDR2 SNEGSKA (reference sequence). The CDR3 is made up of 11 amino acids. V lost 5 bases and J lost 5, with 7 bases in between. DNA of the CDR3: TGCAGTGCTTGGACAAACAATGAGCAGTTCTTC. Residues: CSAWTNNEQFF.

This clonotype came up many times. The chain joins TRBV5-1 to TRBJ2-1; perhaps TRBD1 as D (5 bases). The germline gives CDR1 SGHRS, CDR2 YFSETQ. The CDR3 consists of 14 residues. The V and J ends lost 4 bases and 15 bases respectively, with 23 bases between them. The CDR3 DNA is TGCGCCAGCAGCCCCCTAGGGCAAGGGGTAGAGAGGTTCTTC. Its translation: CASSPLGQGVERFF.

This clonotype turned up a few times. The chain links TRBV30 to TRBJ1-1, with D perhaps TRBD1 (6 bases). The CDR3 is 14 residues long. CDR1 is GTSNPN, CDR2 SVGIG, per germline (reference sequence). The V and J ends lost 4 bases and 11 bases respectively, with 23 bases between them. CDR3 region: CAWTLRGTIRQAFF. Written as DNA, the CDR3 is TGTGCCTGGACCCTCCGGGGGACAATCCGTCAGGCTTTCTTT.

This clonotype was observed a few times. The V and J genes are TRBV19 and TRBJ1-2, with D possibly TRBD1 on 6 matching bases. The germline V and J ends were trimmed by 4 bases and 8 bases, with 11 bases remaining between them. Germline V gene sequence: CDR1 LNHDA, CDR2 SQIVND (reference sequence). This CDR3 contains 12 residues. The CDR3 nucleotides are TGTGCCAGTAGTAGACAGGCCTGGGGCTACACCTTC. Translating it yields CASSRQAWGYTF. The variable domain in full, completed from reference TRBV19 and TRBJ1-2, reads DGGITQSPKYLFRKEGQNVTLSCEQNLNHDAMYWYRQDPGQGLRLIYYSQIVNDFQKGDIAEGYSVSREKKESFPLTVTSAQKNPTAFYLCASSRQAWGYTFGSGTRLTVV.

The chain joins TRBV6-1 to TRBJ2-2, with 9 bases matching TRBD1. Trimming at V came to 7 bases and at J to 1 base, leaving 7 bases not matched to a gene. The germline CDR1 and CDR2 sequences are MNHNS and SASEGT. The CDR3 totals 16 residues. CDR3 coding DNA: TGTGCCAGCATCCATAGGACAGGGGTGAACACCGGGGAGCTGTTTTTT. This codes for CASIHRTGVNTGELFF.

The chain recombines TRBV7-2 with TRBJ2-1; possibly TRBD1 for D (6 bases). V was pared by 6 bases and J by 7 bases, with 19 bases between. Germline CDR1 is SGHTA and CDR2 is FQGNSA. This CDR3 spans 15 amino acids. CDR3 protein: CASSLQGLRGNEQFF. CDR3 nucleotide sequence: TGTGCCAGCAGTTTACAGGGTCTAAGGGGTAATGAGCAGTTCTTC.

The V call is TRBV4-2, the J call TRBJ2-2, with D possibly TRBD2 on 7 matching bases. The CDR3 covers 17 residues. CDR1 and CDR2 from the germline V gene are LGHNA and YNFKEQ. V dropped 1 base and J dropped 2 bases, with 14 bases sitting between them. The CDR3 sequence is CASSQVGGGDNTGELFF. The CDR3 DNA reads TGTGCCAGCAGCCAAGTTGGCGGGGGCGATAACACCGGGGAGCTGTTTTTT.

This clonotype was found many times. The chain uses TRBV6-1 and TRBJ1-3, with a weak D call TRBD1 (6 bases). Trimming stripped 1 base from V and 6 bases from J, with 10 bases between. This CDR3 spans 14 amino acids. Germline assignment: CDR1 MNHNS and CDR2 SASEGT. The CDR3 nucleotides are TGTGCCAGCAGTGAAGAGGAGGGGGTAAACACCATATATTTT. Translation gives CASSEEEGVNTIYF.

In this sample, this clonotype turned up a few times. The CDR3 loop reads CATRRGNYNEQFF. Written as DNA, the CDR3 is TGTGCCACCAGGAGGGGCAATTACAATGAGCAGTTCTTC. V is TRBV24-1 and J is TRBJ2-1, with D perhaps being TRBD1 or TRBD2 (5 bases each). V was cut by 7 bases and J by 4 bases, with 10 bases left in between. The CDR3 runs to 13 residues. CDR1 and CDR2 (germline): KGHDR, SFDVKD.

This clonotype showed up just a few times. This chain uses TRBV15 with TRBJ1-5; D is undetermined. The germline V gene encodes CDR1 LNHNV and CDR2 YYDKDF (reference sequence). Trimming took 1 base from V and 0 from J, leaving 7 bases between them. This CDR3 spans 15 amino acids. This CDR3 reads CATSRVGNSNQPQHF. CDR3 DNA: TGTGCCACCAGCAGAGTGGGAAATAGCAATCAGCCCCAGCATTTT.

The sample holds many counts of this clonotype. The rearrangement links TRBV10-3 to TRBJ2-7, with D hard to call. The CDR3 sequence is 11 residues long. Germline V gene data show CDR1 as ENHRY and CDR2 as SYGVKD. Trimming took off 8 bases at V and 2 bases at J, with 7 bases between the two ends. Here the CDR3 DNA reads TGTGCCATCTCCCAAGCCTACGAGCAGTACTTC. It translates to CAISQAYEQYF.

The rearrangement joins TRBV7-6 to TRBJ2-2; D is unresolved. This CDR3 has 13 amino acids. Germline CDR1 reads SGHVS; CDR2 reads FNYEAQ. The V and J ends lost 5 bases and 4 bases respectively, with 8 bases between them. CDR3 in DNA: TGTGCCAGCAGCCCGCAGAGCACCGGGGAGCTGTTTTTT. It encodes CASSPQSTGELFF.

The V and J genes are TRBV20-1 and TRBJ2-1, with D perhaps matching TRBD1 or TRBD2 (5 bases each). Trimming pared 1 base from V and 7 bases from J, leaving 14 bases between. Germline assignment: CDR1 DFQATT and CDR2 SNEGSKA (reference sequence). The CDR3 loop spans 14 amino acids. The CDR3 DNA reads as TGCAGTGCTAGAGGACGGGGCAGGGAGAATGAGCAGTTCTTC. Translation: CSARGRGRENEQFF.

The J gene is TRBJ1-1, the V gene TRBV5-1; TRBD1 matches 11 bases. CDR1 and CDR2 (germline): SGHRS, YFSETQ. The CDR3 totals 16 residues. Unmatched junction bases numbered 5, after V lost 1 base and J lost 3 bases. Here the CDR3 reads CASSLLPGQGDTEAFF. In nucleotides, the CDR3 is TGCGCCAGCAGCTTGCTACCGGGACAGGGGGACACTGAAGCTTTCTTT. Full variable domain (remainder filled in from reference TRBV5-1 and TRBJ1-1): KAGVTQTPRYLIKTRGQQVTLSCSPISGHRSVSWYQQTPGQGLQFLFEYFSETQRNKGNFPGRFSGRQFSNSRSEMNVSTLELGDSALYLCASSLLPGQGDTEAFFGQGTRLTVV.

The chain is built from TRBV6-2 or TRBV6-3 and TRBJ1-1; D is uncertain. The V gene's germline CDR1 is MNHEY and CDR2 SVGEGT. Trimming removed 4 bases from V and 7 bases from J, with 7 bases in between. The CDR3 has 11 residues. As DNA, the CDR3 is TGTGCCAGCAGTTCCTACGGTGAAGCTTTCTTT. Protein product: CASSSYGEAFF.

This clonotype has just a few counts. The V and J genes are TRBV5-1 and TRBJ2-3; D is undetermined. Trimming removed 1 base from V and 4 bases from J, with 7 bases in between. Germline values: CDR1 SGHRS, CDR2 YFSETQ. CDR3 size: 13 residues. CDR3: CASSLFPPDTQYF. DNA of the CDR3: TGCGCCAGCAGCTTGTTCCCCCCAGATACGCAGTATTTT.

Only a few counts were recorded for this clonotype. V is TRBV4-1 and J is TRBJ1-1, with no clear D. The V gene lost 1 base and the J gene lost 0 bases, with 6 bases spanning the gap. Germline V gene lookup returns CDR1 MGHRA and CDR2 YSYEKL. This CDR3 has 14 residues. The CDR3 reads CASSQARLNTEAFF. The CDR3 DNA reads as TGCGCCAGCAGCCAAGCGAGGTTGAACACTGAAGCTTTCTTT.

This clonotype was picked up many times. The CDR3 loop reads CASSLKGRVSYEQYF. CDR3 coding DNA: TGTGCCAGCAGTTTAAAAGGTCGGGTCTCCTACGAGCAGTACTTC. The V and J genes are TRBV27 and TRBJ2-7, with D uncertain. V dropped 2 bases and J dropped 0 bases, with 11 bases sitting between them. CDR1 and CDR2 from the germline V gene are MNHEY and SMNVEV (reference sequence). This CDR3 has 15 amino acids.

This rearrangement joins TRBV20-1 to TRBJ2-7, with 12 bases lining up with TRBD1. V trimming: 6 bases; J trimming: 4 bases; junction bases outside the gene matches: 13. The CDR3 extends over 16 amino acids. Germline values: CDR1 DFQATT, CDR2 SNEGSKA (reference sequence). The CDR3: CSAQASGTGGFYEQYF. The CDR3 DNA reads as TGCAGTGCCCAGGCTTCGGGGACAGGGGGCTTTTACGAGCAGTACTTC.